The 24 T cell receptor beta chains below all came from one sample that was sequenced in a study of cytomegalovirus exposure and HLA in healthy donors. PCR primers comprised 60 Vbeta and 13 Jbeta primers. This table comes from immunoSEQ multiplex PCR, and its TCRdb copy is limited to in-frame clones, with some not included. The data include approximately 47,000 clones; the top ten clones carry about 15%. Sequencing was done on a sample of PBMCs. The receptors come from a male donor in good health and CMV-seronegative.

The chain combines TRBV9 with TRBJ2-4; 10 bases are shared with TRBD1. V gave up 3 bases and J gave up 1 base; unmatched junction bases: 7. This CDR3 is 17 amino acids long. Germline V gene sequence: CDR1 SGDLS, CDR2 YYNGEE. Here the CDR3 reads CASSATGGALAKNIQYF. In nucleotides, the CDR3 is TGTGCCAGCAGCGCGACAGGGGGCGCTTTGGCCAAAAACATTCAGTACTTC.

V is TRBV10-3 and J is TRBJ2-5, with TRBD1 identical over 9 bases. The germline V gene has CDR1 ENHRY and CDR2 SYGVKD. This CDR3 has 15 amino acids. After removal of 6 bases from V and 5 bases from J, the junction contained 10 bases not matched to a gene. The CDR3 coding sequence is TGTGCCATCAGCGCAGGGACAGGGTCGTTGGAGACCCAGTACTTC. Its translation is CAISAGTGSLETQYF.

The chain recombines TRBV30 with TRBJ1-3, with D hard to call. Trimming cost V 0 bases and J 0 bases, with 18 bases left between them. Germline-derived CDR1 and CDR2 are GTSNPN and SVGIG (reference sequence). The CDR3 has 18 amino acids. The CDR3 sequence is CAWSVRGGSVSSGNTIYF. The CDR3 coding sequence is TGTGCCTGGAGTGTACGGGGTGGTTCCGTCAGCTCTGGAAACACCATATATTTT.

V gene TRBV6-5 combines with J gene TRBJ1-1, with D tentatively TRBD1 (6 bases). The CDR3 covers 15 residues. Germline assignment: CDR1 MNHEY and CDR2 SVGAGI. Between the trimmed V and J ends, which lost 2 bases and 4 bases, there was a span of 14 bases. The CDR3: CASSYQGLGSTEAFF. CDR3 DNA sequence: TGTGCCAGCAGTTACCAGGGGCTAGGGAGCACTGAAGCTTTCTTT.

The chain joins TRBV5-8 to TRBJ1-5; a weak D match, TRBD1 (6 bases). The CDR3 loop spans 14 amino acids. Looked up from germline, CDR1 is SGHTS and CDR2 is YDEGEE. The V and J ends lost 0 bases and 5 bases respectively, with 9 bases between them. CDR3 bases: TGTGCCAGCAGCTTGGGGCCAGGGGATCAGCCCCAGCATTTT. It yields the protein CASSLGPGDQPQHF.

J is TRBJ2-1 and V is TRBV19; 8 nucleotides match TRBD1. The CDR3 has 14 residues. Per germline, CDR1 LNHDA and CDR2 SQIVND (reference sequence). J lost 8 bases, V lost 4 bases, and 7 bases had no gene match. The CDR3 coding sequence is TGTGCCAGTAGTAAACGTCAGGGGGCCGATGAGCAGTTCTTC. Amino acid sequence: CASSKRQGADEQFF.

J is TRBJ1-1 and V is TRBV9; possible D gene TRBD1, 5 bases. This CDR3 is 13 amino acids long. CDR1 SGDLS and CDR2 YYNGEE come from the germline V gene. V lost 1 base, J lost 3 bases, and 7 bases lay in between. In DNA form, the CDR3 reads TGTGCCAGCAGCGTATGGGGGGACACTGAAGCTTTCTTT. The encoded protein is CASSVWGDTEAFF.

The V call is TRBV4-1, the J call TRBJ1-2; the D gene is possibly TRBD1 (6 bases). Trimming took 1 base from V and 2 from J, leaving 11 bases between them. CDR1 and CDR2 (germline): MGHRA, YSYEKL. The CDR3 loop spans 15 amino acids. The CDR3 nucleotides are TGCGCCAGCAGCCAAGGGTCTACAGGGAACTATGGCTACACCTTC. This codes for CASSQGSTGNYGYTF.

The chain combines TRBV13 with TRBJ1-4; 7 nucleotides align to TRBD1. The CDR3 loop spans 14 amino acids. Germline V gene data show CDR1 as PRHDT and CDR2 as FYEKMQ (reference sequence). V was clipped by 4 bases and J by 5 bases; unmatched bases: 4. The CDR3 sequence is CASSSDRDNEKLFF. DNA for the CDR3: TGTGCCAGCAGCTCCGACAGGGACAATGAAAAACTGTTTTTT.

V usage is TRBV4-1 and J usage is TRBJ1-2; D not certain. CDR3 size: 14 residues. Germline V gene sequence: CDR1 MGHRA, CDR2 YSYEKL. V gave up 2 bases and J gave up 8 bases, with 15 bases separating them. The CDR3 DNA sequence: TGCGCCAGCAGCCAATTGACTCAGAGATCGGGCTACACCTTC. Protein: CASSQLTQRSGYTF.

The chain combines TRBV5-1 with TRBJ2-1; the match to TRBD1 covers 8 bases. With 4 bases clipped from V and 6 bases from J, the junction kept 6 bases outside the gene matches. The CDR3 totals 14 residues. Germline assignment: CDR1 SGHRS and CDR2 YFSETQ. The DNA of the CDR3 is TGCGCCAGCAGCCCGGGACAGGACGTCAATGAGCAGTTCTTC. Amino acids: CASSPGQDVNEQFF.

The chain carries TRBV5-1 and TRBJ2-1; 7 nucleotides align to TRBD2. V trimming: 4 bases; J trimming: 6 bases; junction bases outside the gene matches: 10. The germline CDR1 and CDR2 sequences are SGHRS and YFSETQ. CDR3 length equals 15 residues. CDR3 in amino acids: CASSPRGDLLNEQFF. The CDR3 region has the DNA TGCGCCAGCAGCCCACGGGGGGACCTACTCAATGAGCAGTTCTTC.

This sequence joins TRBV29-1 and TRBJ2-5; a weak D match, TRBD2 (5 bases). Germline V gene lookup returns CDR1 SQVTM and CDR2 ANQGSEA. The CDR3 sequence is 14 residues long. Trimming pared 6 bases from V and 0 bases from J, leaving 14 bases between. The CDR3 sequence: CSVPRSGNQETQYF. The CDR3 nucleotides read TGCAGCGTCCCACGGTCCGGGAACCAAGAGACCCAGTACTTC.

The chain links TRBV7-3 to TRBJ2-7; perhaps TRBD1 as D (6 bases). This CDR3 is built from 15 residues. V was clipped by 5 bases and J by 2 bases, with 16 bases between them. CDR1 SGHTA and CDR2 FQGTGA come from the germline V gene. The CDR3 is CASSVKQGFPYEQYF. The CDR3 bases are TGTGCCAGCAGCGTGAAACAGGGATTTCCCTACGAGCAGTACTTC.

The rearrangement links TRBV30 to TRBJ2-7; TRBD1 matches 7 bases. Germline V CDR1 and CDR2: GTSNPN, SVGIG (reference sequence). The V and J ends lost 7 bases and 3 bases, in that order; junction bases with no gene match: 6. The CDR3 extends over 12 amino acids. The CDR3 loop is CALGQRIYEQYF. The CDR3 DNA sequence: TGTGCCTTGGGACAGCGAATCTACGAGCAGTACTTC.

The gene calls are TRBV30 and TRBJ1-5; no firm D call. Germline loops: CDR1 GTSNPN, CDR2 SVGIG (reference sequence). CDR3 length: 14 amino acids. The V gene lost 4 bases and the J gene lost 6 bases, with 16 bases spanning the gap. CDR3 bases: TGTGCCTGGACGAGGGAAGCCCGGGGTCAGCCCCAGCATTTT. This encodes CAWTREARGQPQHF. The full variable domain, rest sourced from reference TRBV30 and TRBJ1-5, is SQTIHQWPATLVQPVGSPLSLECTVEGTSNPNLYWYRQAAGRGLQLLFYSVGIGQISSEVPQNLSASRPQDRQFILSSKKLLLSDSGFYLCAWTREARGQPQHFGDGTRLSIL.

This chain joins TRBV9 and TRBJ2-1; D is possibly TRBD2 (6 bases). V dropped 4 bases and J dropped 4 bases, with 15 bases sitting between them. Germline CDR1 and CDR2: SGDLS and YYNGEE. The CDR3 contains 15 residues. The CDR3 bases are TGTGCCAGCAGCTTTAGCCCAGCGGGTTACAATGAGCAGTTCTTC. Encoded protein: CASSFSPAGYNEQFF.

This chain uses TRBV6-1 with TRBJ2-1; 10 nucleotides line up with TRBD2. This CDR3 contains 15 residues. Looked up from germline, CDR1 is MNHNS and CDR2 is SASEGT. V lost 1 base and J lost 3; bases outside the gene matches: 0. CDR3 protein: CASSEERGGYNEQFF. The DNA of the CDR3 is TGTGCCAGCAGTGAAGAGCGGGGGGGCTACAATGAGCAGTTCTTC.

This chain uses TRBV7-9 with TRBJ2-7, with 8 nucleotides matching TRBD1. Trimming removed 0 bases from V and 2 bases from J; junction bases left unmatched: 3. This CDR3 has 15 residues. Per the germline V gene, CDR1 is SEHNR and CDR2 is FQNEAQ (reference sequence). CDR3: CASSLAAGGPYEQYF. In nucleotides, the CDR3 is TGTGCCAGCAGCTTAGCGGCAGGGGGCCCCTACGAGCAGTACTTC.

The chain links TRBV30 to TRBJ1-2; 10 bases align to TRBD1. Trimming cost V 1 base and J 8 bases; bases outside gene matches: 7. The CDR3 length is 14 residues. Germline assignment: CDR1 GTSNPN and CDR2 SVGIG (reference sequence). The CDR3 spells CAWSADRGQGGYTF. The CDR3 DNA is TGTGCCTGGAGTGCCGACAGGGGGCAAGGAGGCTACACCTTC.

The V gene is TRBV20-1, the J gene TRBJ1-2; D perhaps matches TRBD1 (5 bases). The germline V and J ends were trimmed by 4 bases and 7 bases, with 7 bases remaining between them. The CDR3 spans 10 residues. CDR1 DFQATT and CDR2 SNEGSKA come from the germline V gene (reference sequence). CDR3 sequence reads: CSATGFGYTF. The CDR3 nucleotides read TGCAGTGCTACAGGGTTTGGCTACACCTTC.

The chain couples TRBV19 to TRBJ2-1, with 7 bases fitting TRBD1. Trimming cost V 4 bases and J 2 bases; bases outside gene matches: 14. CDR1 is LNHDA, CDR2 SQIVND, per germline (reference sequence). The length of the CDR3 is 18 residues. The CDR3 loop is CASSTPAGTESTYNEQFF. The CDR3 bases are TGTGCCAGTAGTACGCCTGCCGGGACAGAAAGTACCTACAATGAGCAGTTCTTC.

The chain employs TRBV9 and TRBJ2-5; TRBD2 is a possible D gene (5 bases). Trimming shortened V by 0 bases and J by 0 bases, and 9 bases separated the two germline ends. The CDR3 has 15 amino acids. Per germline, CDR1 SGDLS and CDR2 YYNGEE. The DNA of the CDR3 is TGTGCCAGCAGCGTAGAACCGGGGTACCAAGAGACCCAGTACTTC. It codes for CASSVEPGYQETQYF.

J is TRBJ2-3 and V is TRBV5-5; D gene uncertain. Germline V gene data show CDR1 as SGHKS and CDR2 as YYEKEE (reference sequence). The CDR3 sequence is 12 residues long. V was clipped by 4 bases and J by 2 bases, with 5 bases between them. CDR3 DNA: TGTGCCAGCAGCCCTAACACAGATACGCAGTATTTT. This encodes CASSPNTDTQYF. Drawing the rest from reference TRBV5-5 and TRBJ2-3, the complete variable domain is DAGVTQSPTHLIKTRGQQVTLRCSPISGHKSVSWYQQVLGQGPQFIFQYYEKEERGRGNFPDRFSARQFPNYSSELNVNALLLGDSALYLCASSPNTDTQYFGPGTRLTVL.